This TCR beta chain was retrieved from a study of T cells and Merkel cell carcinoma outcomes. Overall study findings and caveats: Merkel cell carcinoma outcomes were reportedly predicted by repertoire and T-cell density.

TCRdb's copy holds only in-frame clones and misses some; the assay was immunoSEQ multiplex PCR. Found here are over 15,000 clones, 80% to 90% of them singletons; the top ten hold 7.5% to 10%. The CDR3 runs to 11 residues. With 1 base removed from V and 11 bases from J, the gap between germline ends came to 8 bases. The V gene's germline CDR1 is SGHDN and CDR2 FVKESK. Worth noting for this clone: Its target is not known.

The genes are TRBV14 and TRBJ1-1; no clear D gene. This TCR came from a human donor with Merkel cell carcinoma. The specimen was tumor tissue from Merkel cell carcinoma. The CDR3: CASSQGGLAFF. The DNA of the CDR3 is TGTGCCAGCAGCCAAGGAGGACTCGCTTTCTTT.